This passage covers 29 T cell receptor beta chains from one sample sequenced in a study of cytomegalovirus exposure and HLA in healthy donors. Both 60 Vbeta primers and 13 Jbeta primers went into the PCR. The repertoire was sequenced with immunoSEQ multiplex PCR; TCRdb's copy has only in-frame clones and lacks some. Its table records about 31,000 clones. Sequencing input: PBMCs. Every receptor here comes from a female donor in good health and CMV-seronegative.

This sequence joins TRBV4-3 and TRBJ2-1; 9 positions match TRBD2. This CDR3 is built from 16 residues. Germline values: CDR1 LGHNA, CDR2 YSLEER. Unmatched junction bases numbered 5, after V lost 0 bases and J lost 5 bases. DNA of the CDR3: TGCGCCAGCAGCCAAGATTGGGCTAGCGGGAACAATGAGCAGTTCTTC. It translates to CASSQDWASGNNEQFF.

The chain joins TRBV2 to TRBJ2-2, with 8 bases aligning to TRBD1. CDR1 and CDR2 from the germline V gene are SNHLY and FYNNEI. The CDR3 is 15 amino acids. With V trimmed by 6 bases and J by 4 bases, 7 bases remained unmatched. The CDR3 reads CASRETGVVTGELFF. CDR3 DNA: TGTGCCAGCAGGGAGACAGGGGTAGTCACCGGGGAGCTGTTTTTT.

The genes are TRBV18 and TRBJ2-7, with TRBD2 matching over 10 bases. The germline CDR1 and CDR2 sequences are KGHSH and LQKENI. The CDR3 loop spans 17 amino acids. J was trimmed by 2 bases and V by 6 bases; bases with no gene match: 13. The CDR3 nucleotides read TGTGCCAGCTCCCTCAGCCAAGCGGGGGGGACAACCTACGAGCAGTACTTC. Its translation: CASSLSQAGGTTYEQYF.

The chain combines TRBV10-3 with TRBJ2-7; 7 bases agree with TRBD1. Per germline, CDR1 ENHRY and CDR2 SYGVKD. The trim removed 11 bases at V and 2 bases at J, leaving 9 bases unmatched. The CDR3 runs 13 residues. As DNA, the CDR3 is TGTGCCGTTGCGCCGGGACAGACCTACGAGCAGTACTTC. Translating it yields CAVAPGQTYEQYF.

V and J are TRBV9 and TRBJ2-5; 9 bases fit TRBD2. Trimming removed 4 bases from V and 1 base from J; junction bases left unmatched: 14. Germline CDR1 is SGDLS and CDR2 is YYNGEE. This CDR3 contains 18 residues. CDR3 in DNA: TGTGCCAGCAGCAAGCGACCGGGGGCTAGCGGGATCCAAGAGACCCAGTACTTC. It translates to CASSKRPGASGIQETQYF.

On this clone: This sample includes further DNA sequences coding for the same CDR3. The CDR3 sequence is CASSLARDINPYGYTF. In DNA, the CDR3 is TGTGCCAGCAGCTTAGCGAGGGACATAAACCCCTACGGCTACACCTTC. The chain employs TRBV7-2 and TRBJ1-2, with D possibly being TRBD1 (6 bases). The CDR3 spans 16 residues. CDR1 SGHTA and CDR2 FQGNSA come from the germline V gene. Trimming left V 0 bases short and J 8 bases short, with 19 bases between.

This CDR3 is CASSLSGGNTEAFF. CDR3 nucleotide sequence: TGTGCCAGCAGCTTATCGGGGGGGAACACTGAAGCTTTCTTT. The chain recombines TRBV7-9 with TRBJ1-1; D may be TRBD1 (5 bases). The CDR3 is 14 amino acids. V was pared by 2 bases and J by 1 base, with 8 bases between. Germline lookup yields CDR1 SEHNR and CDR2 FQNEAQ (reference sequence).

The chain couples TRBV6-6 to TRBJ2-7; the match to TRBD1 covers 9 bases. Trimming took 5 bases from V and 2 from J; bases not matched to a gene: 4. The CDR3 length is 14 residues. In germline, CDR1 is MNHNY, CDR2 SVGAGI (reference sequence). The CDR3 protein is CASSPGQGTYEQYF. CDR3 bases: TGTGCCAGCAGTCCCGGACAGGGGACCTACGAGCAGTACTTC.

The V gene is TRBV7-2, the J gene TRBJ2-1; tentative D call: TRBD1 (5 bases). This CDR3 comprises 13 residues. Germline V gene data show CDR1 as SGHTA and CDR2 as FQGNSA. Trimming pared 5 bases from V and 5 bases from J, leaving 10 bases between. The CDR3 DNA sequence: TGTGCCAGCAGCCAGGGCAACCACAATGAGCAGTTCTTC. Translated, it gives CASSQGNHNEQFF.

V is TRBV7-8 and J is TRBJ2-4; D is possibly TRBD2 (5 bases). The ends were cut back, 5 bases at V and 8 bases at J, with 7 bases in the middle. The CDR3 is 11 residues long. Germline-derived CDR1 and CDR2 are SGHVS and FQNEAQ. The CDR3 protein is CASSERDIQYF. CDR3 sequence (DNA): TGTGCCAGCAGCGAGAGGGACATTCAGTACTTC.

V gene TRBV19 combines with J gene TRBJ1-1; no clear D. This CDR3 comprises 14 residues. Germline CDR1 is LNHDA and CDR2 is SQIVND (reference sequence). The V gene lost 6 bases and the J gene lost 1 base, with 12 bases spanning the gap. CDR3 DNA sequence: TGTGCCAGTAGCTTTTGGTCGGGGAACACTGAAGCTTTCTTT. Its translation is CASSFWSGNTEAFF.

The chain links TRBV2 to TRBJ1-5, with 9 bases identical to TRBD1. CDR1 and CDR2 (germline): SNHLY, FYNNEI. With V trimmed by 5 bases and J by 6 bases, 8 bases remained unmatched. The CDR3 length is 15 residues. The CDR3 is CASSKQGAKGQPQHF. As DNA, the CDR3 is TGTGCCAGCAGTAAACAGGGGGCTAAGGGTCAGCCCCAGCATTTT.

V gene TRBV28 combines with J gene TRBJ2-3, with D possibly being TRBD1 (6 bases). The V and J ends lost 4 bases and 5 bases respectively, with 16 bases between them. The CDR3 is made up of 15 amino acids. Germline V gene data show CDR1 as MDHEN and CDR2 as SYDVKM. The CDR3 sequence: CASSSWTPQGDTQYF. The CDR3 DNA reads TGTGCCAGCAGTTCTTGGACCCCACAGGGAGATACGCAGTATTTT.

Here the CDR3 reads CASSPGLAGGPNSYNEQFF. CDR3 bases: TGTGCCAGCAGCCCGGGACTAGCGGGGGGACCAAACTCCTACAATGAGCAGTTCTTC. The gene calls are TRBV4-2 and TRBJ2-1; 15 bases are shared with TRBD2. V gave up 4 bases and J gave up 0 bases; unmatched junction bases: 7. Looked up from germline, CDR1 is LGHNA and CDR2 is YNFKEQ. The length of the CDR3 is 19 residues.

The genes are TRBV9 and TRBJ1-5; D might be TRBD1 (6 bases). Trimming took off 4 bases at V and 7 bases at J, with 15 bases between the two ends. The CDR3 runs 14 residues. Germline V CDR1 and CDR2: SGDLS, YYNGEE. This chain's CDR3 is CASSKGGNGQPQHF. As DNA, the CDR3 is TGTGCCAGCAGCAAAGGGGGTAATGGGCAGCCCCAGCATTTT.

The V call is TRBV7-2, the J call TRBJ1-6, with TRBD1 matching over 7 bases. The CDR3 totals 14 residues. Germline V gives CDR1 SGHTA, CDR2 FQGNSA. Germline trimming cut 5 bases from V and 7 bases from J; bases unmatched to any gene: 5. CDR3 residues: CASSPGQFNSPLHF. The CDR3 nucleotides are TGTGCCAGCAGCCCGGGACAGTTCAATTCACCCCTCCACTTT.

This sequence joins TRBV28 and TRBJ1-5; 7 bases fit TRBD1. The germline CDR1 and CDR2 sequences are MDHEN and SYDVKM. V lost 4 bases, J lost 9 bases, and 9 bases stayed unmatched. The CDR3 runs to 14 residues. The CDR3 nucleotides read TGTGCCAGCAGTTCATACAGGGGTTCGGGGCCCCAGCATTTT. The encoded protein is CASSSYRGSGPQHF.

This chain links TRBV28 with TRBJ2-6; D is possibly TRBD1 (5 bases). The CDR3 runs to 16 residues. V was pared by 4 bases and J by 0 bases, with 10 bases between. Germline V gene lookup returns CDR1 MDHEN and CDR2 SYDVKM. CDR3 coding DNA: TGTGCCAGCAGTTCGCCAGGGTACTCTGGGGCCAACGTCCTGACTTTC. It yields the protein CASSSPGYSGANVLTF.

The V gene is TRBV6-1, the J gene TRBJ1-1; D remains ambiguous. CDR3 length equals 16 residues. The germline gives CDR1 MNHNS, CDR2 SASEGT. Trimming removed 4 bases from V and 0 bases from J, with 15 bases in between. The CDR3 sequence: CASSGGRLGVNTEAFF. The CDR3 bases are TGTGCCAGCAGTGGAGGCAGGCTCGGGGTGAACACTGAAGCTTTCTTT.

The chain combines TRBV4-1 with TRBJ1-2; 7 bases are a match to TRBD1. CDR1 and CDR2 from the germline V gene are MGHRA and YSYEKL. V gave up 4 bases and J gave up 0 bases; unmatched junction bases: 8. The CDR3 runs to 16 residues. Written as DNA, the CDR3 is TGCGCCAGCAGCCCGTCTCAGGGGGATTCTAACTATGGCTACACCTTC. Its protein product is CASSPSQGDSNYGYTF.

The gene calls are TRBV11-3 and TRBJ2-7, with TRBD1 identical over 7 bases. The germline V gene has CDR1 SGHNT and CDR2 YENEEA. This CDR3 spans 13 amino acids. The V and J ends lost 5 bases and 7 bases, in that order; junction bases with no gene match: 8. Here the CDR3 DNA reads TGTGCCAGCAGCCCTTTACAGGGGTCGGAGCAGTACTTC. It specifies CASSPLQGSEQYF.

The chain carries TRBV10-3 and TRBJ1-5; 7 bases map to TRBD1. The J segment lost 3 bases and the V segment lost 3 bases, leaving 5 bases of the junction unmatched. Per the germline V gene, CDR1 is ENHRY and CDR2 is SYGVKD. The CDR3 consists of 15 residues. DNA for the CDR3: TGTGCCATCAGTGAAGAGGGGGCCTTCAATCAGCCCCAGCATTTT. This translates into CAISEEGAFNQPQHF.

V usage is TRBV7-9 and J usage is TRBJ2-2; 11 bases are shared with TRBD1. The CDR3 has 16 residues. V shed 4 bases and J 7 bases; nucleotides not matched to a gene: 8. Germline CDR1 and CDR2: SEHNR and FQNEAQ (reference sequence). The CDR3 here is CASSYPGTGGGGELFF. CDR3 sequence (DNA): TGTGCCAGCAGCTACCCCGGGACAGGGGGTGGCGGGGAGCTGTTTTTT.

The chain uses TRBV27 and TRBJ1-1; D unresolved. The CDR3 sequence is 18 residues long. Trimming shortened V by 0 bases and J by 1 base, and 18 bases separated the two germline ends. Per germline, CDR1 MNHEY and CDR2 SMNVEV (reference sequence). The chain's CDR3 is CASSLSRRVRAGNTEAFF. CDR3 sequence (DNA): TGTGCCAGCAGTTTATCGAGGAGGGTCCGGGCTGGGAACACTGAAGCTTTCTTT.

This chain links TRBV7-8 with TRBJ1-2; D is perhaps TRBD1 (5 bases). Per the germline V gene, CDR1 is SGHVS and CDR2 is FQNEAQ. The CDR3 runs 17 residues. V lost 5 bases, J lost 7 bases, and 26 bases lay in between. CDR3 region: CASSPDVTGAMGGGYTF. CDR3 sequence (DNA): TGTGCCAGCAGCCCCGATGTCACAGGTGCAATGGGTGGTGGCTACACCTTC.

V is TRBV6-5 and J is TRBJ1-2; 7 bases are shared with TRBD1. Germline CDR1 MNHEY, CDR2 SVGAGI. This CDR3 spans 15 amino acids. Unmatched junction bases numbered 9, after V lost 2 bases and J lost 6 bases. CDR3 coding DNA: TGTGCCAGCAGTTACGGTACAGGGGCGACCAATGGCTACACCTTC. It specifies CASSYGTGATNGYTF.

This chain connects TRBV27 to TRBJ1-5; D is ambiguous. The germline V gene encodes CDR1 MNHEY and CDR2 SMNVEV (reference sequence). With 7 bases removed from V and 6 bases from J, the gap between germline ends came to 10 bases. CDR3 length: 12 amino acids. The CDR3 spells CASNHPSQPQHF. The CDR3 DNA is TGTGCCAGCAACCACCCCAGTCAGCCCCAGCATTTT.

Concerning this clone: Its ends do not fully match the called genes, so a read error is possible. The V call is TRBV7-7, the J call TRBJ2-2; D perhaps matches TRBD1 (6 bases). The CDR3 is 16 residues long. Germline V gene data show CDR1 as SSHAT and CDR2 as FNYEAQ (reference sequence). The CDR3 sequence is CASSPRGTSNTGELFF. DNA of the CDR3: TGTGCTAGCAGCCCTCGAGGGACATCGAACACCGGGGAGCTGTTTTTT.

The rearrangement links TRBV6-1 to TRBJ1-5; D gene ambiguous. Deletions cut 0 bases from V and 3 bases from J, with 9 bases between. Germline V gene lookup returns CDR1 MNHNS and CDR2 SASEGT. The CDR3 has 15 residues. CDR3 nucleotides: TGTGCCAGCAGTGAAGCGCTAATCCACAATCAGCCCCAGCATTTT. It specifies CASSEALIHNQPQHF.